What follows describes a single T cell receptor beta chain. The same CDR3 also results from other DNA sequences found in this sample. Every donor was a Caucasian adult from Nashville, Tennessee. Using immunoSEQ multiplex PCR, the repertoire was profiled, and TCRdb retains in-frame clones only, with some absent. Found here are over a million clones, around 95% of them singletons; the top ten hold over 1%. This record belongs to a study of shared clonotypes between healthy human individuals. CDR1 and CDR2 (germline): SGHTA, FQGNSA. The germline V and J ends were trimmed by 5 bases and 4 bases, with 9 bases remaining between them. The CDR3 runs to 13 residues.

The rearrangement uses TRBV7-2 and TRBJ2-1; no definite D call. The receptor was isolated from a man under 40 in good health. The sequenced sample was naive CD4+ T cells sorted from blood. As for subset: CD45RA+ positively selected. The CDR3 sequence: CASSLDLYNEQFF. The CDR3 DNA is TGTGCCAGCAGCCTTGACTTATACAATGAGCAGTTCTTC.